Listed here are 29 T cell receptor beta chains from one sample, sequenced in a study of blood T cell repertoires in COVID-19. Assay used: immunoSEQ multiplex PCR; TCRdb lists only in-frame clones, some missing. Of about 120,000 clones listed, 65% to 90% were seen once; the top ten hold 9.5% to 13%. Source material: peripheral blood. The receptors were sampled from an elderly man with acute or convalescent COVID-19.

This chain joins TRBV27 and TRBJ2-6; D remains ambiguous. V lost 5 bases and J lost 4, with 9 bases in between. The CDR3 has 14 amino acids. Germline values: CDR1 MNHEY, CDR2 SMNVEV (reference sequence). CDR3 sequence (DNA): TGTGCCAGCAGTGTTCTCCAGGGGGCCAACGTCCTGACTTTC. This gives the protein CASSVLQGANVLTF.

V usage is TRBV18 and J usage is TRBJ2-1; TRBD2 matches at 13 bases. V shed 3 bases, J shed 8 bases, and the junction held 7 bases outside the gene matches. This CDR3 is built from 16 residues. Germline CDR1 reads KGHSH; CDR2 reads LQKENI. CDR3 in amino acids: CASSPSGTSGIYEQFF. In nucleotides, the CDR3 is TGTGCCAGCTCACCGTCCGGGACTAGCGGGATCTATGAGCAGTTCTTC. The variable domain in full, completed from reference TRBV18 and TRBJ2-1, reads NAGVMQNPRHLVRRRGQEARLRCSPMKGHSHVYWYRQLPEEGLKFMVYLQKENIIDESGMPKERFSAEFPKEGPSILRIQQVVRGDSAAYFCASSPSGTSGIYEQFFGPGTRLTVL.

The chain combines TRBV7-8 with TRBJ2-3; the match to TRBD1 covers 7 bases. The V segment lost 5 bases and the J segment 2 bases; nucleotides outside the gene matches: 10. Germline values: CDR1 SGHVS, CDR2 FQNEAQ. There are 16 residues in the CDR3. CDR3 coding DNA: TGTGCCAGCAGCGTCCAAACACAGGGGAACACAGATACGCAGTATTTT. It codes for CASSVQTQGNTDTQYF. Drawing the rest from reference TRBV7-8 and TRBJ2-3, the complete variable domain is GAGVSQSPRYKVAKRGQDVALRCDPISGHVSLFWYQQALGQGPEFLTYFQNEAQLDKSGLPSDRFFAERPEGSVSTLKIQRTQQEDSAVYLCASSVQTQGNTDTQYFGPGTRLTVL.

The rearrangement uses TRBV5-1 and TRBJ1-4; D remains ambiguous. There are 14 residues in the CDR3. The V end was cut by 4 bases, the J end by 8 bases, with 15 bases between. Germline V lookup: CDR1 SGHRS, CDR2 YFSETQ. The CDR3 reads CASSQVRGEEKLFF. The CDR3 coding sequence is TGCGCCAGCAGCCAAGTACGGGGAGAGGAAAAACTGTTTTTT.

J is TRBJ1-5 and V is TRBV6-1; tentative D call: TRBD1 (6 bases). V was trimmed by 3 bases and J by 5 bases, leaving 14 bases between them. Germline V gene lookup returns CDR1 MNHNS and CDR2 SASEGT. The CDR3 sequence is 15 residues long. The CDR3, as DNA: TGTGCCAGCAGTGAGGATCAGGGGCTCTATCAGCCCCAGCATTTT. This translates into CASSEDQGLYQPQHF.

Regarding this clone: Compared with germline, one end of the junction differs, possibly owing to a read error. The chain links TRBV6-1 to TRBJ2-7; 8 nucleotides line up with TRBD1. The CDR3 covers 15 residues. Per germline, CDR1 MNHNS and CDR2 SASEGT. This CDR3 is CASSRRQGRSHEQYF. CDR3 in DNA: TGTGCCAGCAGCCGACGACAGGGGCGCTCCCACGAGCAGTACTTC.

This clone occurred once. V gene TRBV15 combines with J gene TRBJ1-2; D call uncertain. V was trimmed by 5 bases and J by 7 bases, leaving 17 bases between them. The CDR3 loop spans 14 amino acids. In germline, CDR1 is LNHNV, CDR2 YYDKDF (reference sequence). Written as DNA, the CDR3 is TGTGCCACCAGCTCTCTAGACCCTAGAAGTGGCTACACCTTC. This sequence encodes CATSSLDPRSGYTF.

The V gene is TRBV7-9, the J gene TRBJ1-2; 10 bases are a match to TRBD1. CDR1 and CDR2 from the germline V gene are SEHNR and FQNEAQ (reference sequence). With V trimmed by 6 bases and J by 4 bases, 5 bases remained unmatched. The CDR3 contains 14 residues. The DNA for the CDR3 is TGTGCCAGCAGTTGGACAGGGGGAGGCTATGGCTACACCTTC. Translated: CASSWTGGGYGYTF.

The chain joins TRBV7-6 to TRBJ1-4; 7 bases align to TRBD1. This CDR3 has 16 residues. Trimming cost V 5 bases and J 1 base; bases outside gene matches: 7. Germline V gene lookup returns CDR1 SGHVS and CDR2 FNYEAQ. The CDR3 DNA is TGTGCCAGCAGCCCCGGCTACAGGGGAACTAATGAAAAACTGTTTTTT. This gives the protein CASSPGYRGTNEKLFF. Complete variable domain (other parts from reference TRBV7-6 and TRBJ1-4): GAGVSQSPRYKVTKRGQDVALRCDPISGHVSLYWYRQALGQGPEFLTYFNYEAQQDKSGLPNDRFSAERPEGSISTLTIQRTEQRDSAMYRCASSPGYRGTNEKLFFGSGTQLSVL.

This clone was detected only a few times. This chain uses TRBV3-1 (or the pseudogene TRBV3-2) with TRBJ1-4; D possibly corresponds to TRBD1 (5 bases). The CDR3 runs to 14 residues. The germline V gene encodes CDR1 LGHDT and CDR2 YNNKEL (reference sequence). V lost 3 bases and J lost 0, with 5 bases in between. The CDR3 reads CASSQTATNEKLFF. CDR3 DNA sequence: TGTGCCAGCAGCCAGACAGCAACTAATGAAAAACTGTTTTTT.

The V and J genes are TRBV29-1 and TRBJ2-6; no clear D gene. CDR3 size: 13 residues. Germline V lookup: CDR1 SQVTM, CDR2 ANQGSEA. V dropped 7 bases and J dropped 0 bases, with 7 bases sitting between them. The CDR3 nucleotides are TGCAGCGCACAGAGCTCTGGGGCCAACGTCCTGACTTTC. Its translation is CSAQSSGANVLTF.

This clone is a singleton in its sample. V is TRBV19 and J is TRBJ2-1, with a possible D match to TRBD2 (6 bases). The CDR3 runs 17 residues. The V gene lost 4 bases and the J gene lost 2 bases, with 18 bases spanning the gap. CDR1 is LNHDA and CDR2 is SQIVND in the germline V gene (reference sequence). Here the CDR3 reads CASSTGGWGRTYNEQFF. The DNA for the CDR3 is TGTGCCAGTAGTACCGGAGGGTGGGGGAGAACCTACAATGAGCAGTTCTTC.

The chain employs TRBV11-3 and TRBJ2-3; TRBD2 matches 9 bases. Trimming took 2 bases from V and 2 from J; bases not matched to a gene: 2. The CDR3 is 15 amino acids. The germline gives CDR1 SGHNT, CDR2 YENEEA. Here the CDR3 reads CASSLLAGTTDTQYF. In DNA form, the CDR3 reads TGTGCCAGCAGCTTACTAGCGGGGACCACAGATACGCAGTATTTT. The whole variable domain, remainder taken from reference TRBV11-3 and TRBJ2-3, is EAGVVQSPRYKIIEKKQPVAFWCNPISGHNTLYWYLQNLGQGPELLIRYENEEAVDDSQLPKDRFSAERLKGVDSTLKIQPAELGDSAVYLCASSLLAGTTDTQYFGPGTRLTVL.

V gene TRBV19 combines with J gene TRBJ1-3, with D unresolved. Germline loops: CDR1 LNHDA, CDR2 SQIVND (reference sequence). The CDR3 contains 14 residues. The V end was cut by 2 bases, the J end by 0 bases, with 5 bases between. The CDR3 DNA reads as TGTGCCAGTAGTATACCCCTCTCTGGAAACACCATATATTTT. Translation: CASSIPLSGNTIYF.

The chain employs TRBV4-3 and TRBJ1-5; TRBD1 agrees at 9 bases. With 3 bases clipped from V and 7 bases from J, the junction kept 4 bases outside the gene matches. Germline CDR1 is LGHNA and CDR2 is YSLEER. The CDR3 totals 14 residues. CDR3 nucleotides: TGCGCCAGCAGCCAGGACAGGGGAGGACAGCCCCAGCATTTT. Encoded protein: CASSQDRGGQPQHF.

The chain employs TRBV10-3 and TRBJ2-7; 14 nucleotides align to TRBD2. This CDR3 contains 17 residues. The germline gives CDR1 ENHRY, CDR2 SYGVKD. V was pared by 3 bases and J by 0 bases, with 4 bases of the junction left unmatched. The CDR3: CAISDKGLAGASYEQYF. DNA of the CDR3: TGTGCCATCAGTGATAAGGGACTAGCGGGGGCCTCCTACGAGCAGTACTTC.

Here the CDR3 DNA reads TGTGCCAGTAGTAAGACGAGAACAGGGGGCATGAACACCGGGGAGCTGTTTTTT. Residues: CASSKTRTGGMNTGELFF. V gene TRBV19 combines with J gene TRBJ2-2; TRBD1 matches 9 bases. Trimming removed 4 bases from V and 1 base from J; junction bases left unmatched: 10. CDR3 length: 18 amino acids. Looked up from germline, CDR1 is LNHDA and CDR2 is SQIVND (reference sequence).

The table lists this clone with a few counts. The chain employs TRBV28 and TRBJ1-4, with D possibly matching TRBD1 (6 bases). Germline assignment: CDR1 MDHEN and CDR2 SYDVKM. Trimming took 4 bases from V and 2 from J, leaving 11 bases between them. The CDR3 is 15 residues long. The CDR3 reads CASSYRVWTNEKLFF. The CDR3 DNA reads as TGTGCCAGCAGTTACAGGGTTTGGACTAATGAAAAACTGTTTTTT.

The chain has TRBV19 and TRBJ1-5; no clear D gene. Trimming removed 3 bases at V and 6 bases at J, with 18 bases between. The CDR3 consists of 16 residues. The germline V gene has CDR1 LNHDA and CDR2 SQIVND (reference sequence). CDR3 sequence (DNA): TGTGCCAGTAGTATCCACCCCGGGATACTCATTCAGCCCCAGCATTTT. As protein: CASSIHPGILIQPQHF.

The chain uses TRBV6-1 and TRBJ1-4; D is perhaps TRBD1 (6 bases). The V and J ends lost 4 bases and 3 bases respectively, with 15 bases between them. The CDR3 is 16 amino acids. Germline CDR1 MNHNS, CDR2 SASEGT. In DNA form, the CDR3 reads TGTGCCAGCAGTGCCGGACAGTCGTCCGCTAATGAAAAACTGTTTTTT. Protein: CASSAGQSSANEKLFF.

This chain uses TRBV5-1 with TRBJ1-2; 7 bases fit TRBD1. The CDR3 sequence is 14 residues long. V gave up 0 bases and J gave up 4 bases; unmatched junction bases: 3. Germline CDR1 is SGHRS and CDR2 is YFSETQ. CDR3 DNA sequence: TGCGCCAGCAGCTTGGAACAGGGGATCTATGGCTACACCTTC. Protein sequence: CASSLEQGIYGYTF.

This clone was counted once. The chain carries TRBV29-1 and TRBJ2-1; 7 bases fit TRBD1. CDR1 and CDR2 from the germline V gene are SQVTM and ANQGSEA. The CDR3 runs to 15 residues. V was clipped by 2 bases and J by 0 bases; unmatched bases: 4. This CDR3 reads CSVEWWDSSYNEQFF. The CDR3 DNA is TGCAGCGTTGAATGGTGGGACAGCTCCTACAATGAGCAGTTCTTC.

J is TRBJ1-1 and V is TRBV12-3 or TRBV12-4; 8 bases align to TRBD1. CDR3 length equals 12 residues. Trimming took 3 bases from V and 11 from J; bases not matched to a gene: 5. Here the CDR3 reads CASSLVQGAAFF. The CDR3 DNA reads as TGTGCCAGCAGTTTGGTTCAGGGGGCGGCTTTCTTT.

The chain couples TRBV6-6 to TRBJ2-7; D may be TRBD2 (6 bases). Germline CDR1 is MNHNY and CDR2 is SVGAGI (reference sequence). The CDR3 extends over 16 amino acids. Trimming cost V 2 bases and J 3 bases, with 17 bases left between them. The CDR3 sequence: CASSYPGLAKGYEQYF. CDR3 nucleotides: TGTGCCAGCAGTTACCCGGGGCTAGCGAAGGGCTACGAGCAGTACTTC.

The V gene is TRBV14, the J gene TRBJ1-2, with D possibly matching TRBD1 (5 bases). Trimming removed 1 base from V and 3 bases from J, with 6 bases in between. CDR3 length: 13 amino acids. CDR1 is SGHDN and CDR2 is FVKESK in the germline V gene. The CDR3 DNA reads as TGTGCCAGCAGCCAAGGACAGCACTATGGCTACACCTTC. Translation gives CASSQGQHYGYTF.

The chain employs TRBV6-5 and TRBJ2-5, with D perhaps matching TRBD1 (7 bases). Deletions cut 6 bases from V and 7 bases from J, with 15 bases between. The CDR3 is made up of 13 amino acids. Per the germline V gene, CDR1 is MNHEY and CDR2 is SVGAGI. The CDR3 loop is CASSPGGPGTQYF. DNA for the CDR3: TGTGCCAGCAGCCCAGGGGGGCCCGGGACCCAGTACTTC.

Only one count was recorded for this clone. The genes are TRBV27 and TRBJ2-1, with D tentatively TRBD2 (6 bases). The CDR3 has 15 amino acids. V lost 5 bases to trimming and J lost 6 bases, with 17 bases between them. Germline V CDR1 and CDR2: MNHEY, SMNVEV (reference sequence). CDR3 loop: CASSPTRESFNEQFF. The CDR3 nucleotides read TGTGCCAGCAGTCCGACCCGGGAGTCTTTCAATGAGCAGTTCTTC.

The V call is TRBV27, the J call TRBJ1-6; D unresolved. Trimming stripped 2 bases from V and 7 bases from J, with 15 bases between. Germline CDR1 reads MNHEY; CDR2 reads SMNVEV (reference sequence). This CDR3 is built from 16 residues. Written as DNA, the CDR3 is TGTGCCAGCAGTTTAAAGGCCGGGTGGTCGAATTCACCCCTCCACTTT. This sequence encodes CASSLKAGWSNSPLHF.

In this sample, this clone turned up once. V usage is TRBV2 and J usage is TRBJ1-1; D is unresolved. This CDR3 is built from 14 residues. Trimming took off 6 bases at V and 6 bases at J, with 17 bases between the two ends. Germline V gene lookup returns CDR1 SNHLY and CDR2 FYNNEI. The CDR3 bases are TGTGCCAGCAGATCGGACGGCCCTAGCCCTGAAGCTTTCTTT. Protein product: CASRSDGPSPEAFF.